These 25 T cell receptor beta chains came from one sample sequenced in a study of post-analysis software for immune sequencing data. The study's findings and limits: With TRBV5-6, TRBV5-1 and TRBV20-1 included, about five TRBV segments were more frequent in patients than in controls.

These receptors have no identified antigens. cDNA libraries for TCR beta contained unique molecular identifiers. A single record per CDR3 protein comes from TCRdb applying MiXCR to the PCR reads. Here the sample spans approximately 730,000 distinct CDR3 sequences, 25% to 30% being singletons. Sequencing used blood. The receptors derive from a girl aged 10-17 years with multiple sclerosis.

In its sample, this clonotype was seen a few times. The J gene is TRBJ1-2, the V gene TRBV6-5; D remains unclear. V lost 5 bases and J 0 bases, leaving 10 bases between the germline ends. CDR3 size: 14 residues. Looked up from germline, CDR1 is MNHEY and CDR2 is SVGAGI. The CDR3 here is CASSDRRANYGYTF. Written as DNA, the CDR3 is TGTGCCAGCAGTGACCGAAGGGCTAACTATGGCTACACCTTC.

As regards this clonotype: Just one base apart from a much larger clone, this may be a read error. The V call is TRBV12-3 or TRBV12-4, the J call TRBJ2-3; no firm D call. The CDR3 sequence is 15 residues long. V was cut by 3 bases and J by 4 bases, with 14 bases left in between. CDR3 DNA sequence: TGTGCCAGCAGTTTTGGGCAGGTAGAAGCAGATACGCAGTATTTT. Amino acids: CASSFGQVEADTQYF.

Concerning this clonotype itself: The junction does not match germline at one end; this may be a read error. This chain uses TRBV12-3 or TRBV12-4 with TRBJ1-1; D perhaps matches TRBD1 (6 bases). The CDR3 sequence is 17 residues long. CDR3: CANSVETTQGTNTEAFF. In DNA form, the CDR3 reads TGTGCCAACAGTGTCGAGACCACACAGGGAACGAACACTGAAGCTTTCTTT.

The chain is built from TRBV12-3 or TRBV12-4 and TRBJ1-5; TRBD1 matches 11 bases. J lost 6 bases, V lost 9 bases, and 4 bases had no gene match. The CDR3 contains 13 residues. The DNA for the CDR3 is TGTGCCAGTAGGACAGGGGGCGGTCAGCCCCAGCATTTT. As protein: CASRTGGGQPQHF.

The chain combines TRBV28 with TRBJ2-7; 10 nucleotides agree with TRBD1. Germline V gene data show CDR1 as MDHEN and CDR2 as SYDVKM. V dropped 2 bases and J dropped 6; count of bases not matched to a gene: 10. There are 16 residues in the CDR3. The CDR3 sequence is CASSLGSGTGVREQYF. The CDR3 DNA follows: TGTGCCAGCAGTTTAGGGTCCGGGACAGGGGTGCGCGAGCAGTACTTC.

This clonotype was seen more than once but under ten times. This CDR3 reads CASSYSFGSGYTF. CDR3 DNA: TGTGCCAGCAGTTACTCGTTCGGATCCGGCTACACCTTC. The chain combines TRBV6-5 with TRBJ1-2; D unresolved. The CDR3 extends over 13 amino acids. From germline, CDR1 is MNHEY and CDR2 SVGAGI. With 0 bases removed from V and 8 bases from J, the gap between germline ends came to 10 bases.

Only a few counts were recorded for this clonotype. The chain combines TRBV20-1 with TRBJ2-7; weak D call: TRBD2 (6 bases). Germline CDR1 and CDR2: DFQATT and SNEGSKA (reference sequence). This CDR3 comprises 12 residues. With 3 bases removed from V and 5 bases from J, the gap between germline ends came to 11 bases. The chain's CDR3 is CSASRGGDEQYF. CDR3 nucleotides: TGCAGTGCTAGCAGAGGCGGGGACGAGCAGTACTTC.

This clonotype was seen ten or more times. The CDR3 sequence is CSARDFSAKNIQYF. The CDR3 DNA reads as TGCAGCGCCCGGGACTTTTCAGCCAAAAACATTCAGTACTTC. This rearrangement joins TRBV29-1 to TRBJ2-4; D may be TRBD2 (6 bases). CDR3 length: 14 amino acids. The germline V gene has CDR1 SQVTM and CDR2 ANQGSEA. Trimming took off 7 bases at V and 0 bases at J, with 13 bases between the two ends.

This clonotype came up a few times. The chain has TRBV5-1 and TRBJ2-3, with D perhaps TRBD1 or TRBD2 (5 bases each). Between the trimmed V and J ends, which lost 4 bases and 4 bases, there was a span of 19 bases. The CDR3 extends over 16 amino acids. CDR1 and CDR2 (germline): SGHRS, YFSETQ. The CDR3 nucleotides are TGCGCCAGCAGCCTACCCGGGGCAGGGCAGGCAGATACGCAGTATTTT. Its translation is CASSLPGAGQADTQYF. The entire variable domain, with the rest obtained from reference TRBV5-1 and TRBJ2-3, is as follows: KAGVTQTPRYLIKTRGQQVTLSCSPISGHRSVSWYQQTPGQGLQFLFEYFSETQRNKGNFPGRFSGRQFSNSRSEMNVSTLELGDSALYLCASSLPGAGQADTQYFGPGTRLTVL.

The rearrangement joins TRBV20-1 to TRBJ2-1; D call uncertain. The V gene's germline CDR1 is DFQATT and CDR2 SNEGSKA (reference sequence). This CDR3 has 17 amino acids. Trimming shortened V by 6 bases and J by 9 bases, and 30 bases separated the two germline ends. The DNA of the CDR3 is TGCAGTGCAAGCCTCCCATTAGCCCCCTGCACGGCTGGTGAGCAGTTCTTC. This sequence encodes CSASLPLAPCTAGEQFF.

With respect to this clonotype: A much bigger clone sits one base away, suggesting this may be a read error. The CDR3 bases are TGTGCCACCAGCAGAGGTCTTACCCTCTATGGCTACACCTTC. It encodes CATSRGLTLYGYTF. This rearrangement joins TRBV15 to TRBJ1-2; D is unresolved. V lost 1 base and J lost 4, with 10 bases in between. The CDR3 runs to 14 residues. The germline gives CDR1 LNHNV, CDR2 YYDKDF (reference sequence).

Notes on this clonotype: The junction differs from germline at one of its ends, possibly a read error. The DNA for the CDR3 is TGTGCCAGCAGTTCGGGACAGGGGGAATACGAAAAACGGTTTTTT. Translated, it gives CASSSGQGEYEKRFF. The chain combines TRBV12-3 or TRBV12-4 with TRBJ1-4; the match to TRBD1 covers 11 bases. This CDR3 is built from 15 residues.

This clonotype appeared many times. CDR3 region: CSAAPSRHEQFF. CDR3 in DNA: TGCAGTGCTGCCCCGTCCCGGCATGAGCAGTTCTTC. The V and J genes are TRBV20-1 and TRBJ2-1; no reliable D call. The CDR3 contains 12 residues. Trimming pared 5 bases from V and 8 bases from J, leaving 13 bases between. CDR1 DFQATT and CDR2 SNEGSKA come from the germline V gene (reference sequence).

This clonotype was counted only a few times. This chain connects TRBV2 to TRBJ1-2; 10 nucleotides line up with TRBD1. The V segment lost 7 bases and the J segment 9 bases; nucleotides outside the gene matches: 8. The germline CDR1 and CDR2 sequences are SNHLY and FYNNEI. The CDR3 is made up of 13 amino acids. In nucleotides, the CDR3 is TGTGCCAGCACCGAGACAGGGGGCTGGAGCTACACCTTC. It codes for CASTETGGWSYTF.

This clonotype was observed many times. This chain uses TRBV6-6 with TRBJ2-1; D could derive from TRBD1 or TRBD2 (5 bases each). The CDR3 loop spans 16 amino acids. Trimming took 6 bases from V and 8 from J, leaving 23 bases between them. Germline values: CDR1 MNHNY, CDR2 SVGAGI (reference sequence). CDR3 residues: CASSLPPGPRGDEQFF. CDR3 DNA: TGTGCCAGCAGCCTGCCTCCGGGCCCCAGAGGGGATGAGCAGTTCTTC.

The chain combines TRBV24-1 with TRBJ2-5, with D unresolved. The germline V gene encodes CDR1 KGHDR and CDR2 SFDVKD. CDR3 length: 13 amino acids. V was trimmed by 9 bases and J by 5 bases, leaving 15 bases between them. As DNA, the CDR3 is TGTGCCACCTTCCGCACCCGGGCGGAGACCCAGTACTTC. It is translated as CATFRTRAETQYF.

V usage is TRBV20-1 and J usage is TRBJ2-7; possible D gene TRBD1, 6 bases. V was clipped by 3 bases and J by 2 bases, with 14 bases between them. This CDR3 region has 14 residues. Germline V CDR1 and CDR2: DFQATT, SNEGSKA (reference sequence). The CDR3 DNA reads TGCAGTGCTAGTGGACAGATAAACCCCTACGAGCAGTACTTC. Residues: CSASGQINPYEQYF.

CDR3 coding DNA: TGTGCCAGCAGTCACCGACCGATCACGGAACCTGGGGCCAACGTCCTGACTTTC. Translating gives CASSHRPITEPGANVLTF. J is TRBJ2-6 and V is TRBV12-3 or TRBV12-4; D call uncertain. This CDR3 is 18 amino acids long. Trimming removed 5 bases at V and 2 bases at J, with 19 bases between.

The chain is built from TRBV4-1 and TRBJ2-4; D is uncertain. The closer fit of TRBJ2-5 to the DNA end suggests the J call may be wrong. Germline assignment: CDR1 MGHRA and CDR2 YSYEKL. The CDR3 is 13 amino acids. DNA of the CDR3: TGCGCCAGCAGCCAAGATCCAAGACCGACCCAGTACTTC. It is translated as CASSQDPRPTQYF.

This clonotype was detected a few times. This chain joins TRBV5-1 and TRBJ2-1; 9 bases map to TRBD2. CDR1 is SGHRS and CDR2 is YFSETQ in the germline V gene. The CDR3 extends over 16 amino acids. The ends lost 0 bases at V and 7 bases at J; junction bases unmatched: 8. The CDR3 DNA is TGCGCCAGCAGCTTGGTTCTTGCGGGAGGGCGAAATGAGCAGTTCTTC. This encodes CASSLVLAGGRNEQFF.

This chain connects TRBV15 to TRBJ2-5; no clear D. The length of the CDR3 is 14 residues. The V gene lost 4 bases and the J gene lost 0 bases, with 9 bases spanning the gap. Germline values: CDR1 LNHNV, CDR2 YYDKDF (reference sequence). CDR3 sequence (DNA): TGTGCCACCAGCACCCGGTTGTACCAAGAGACCCAGTACTTC. Protein: CATSTRLYQETQYF.

This clonotype was counted at least ten times. This chain joins TRBV29-1 and TRBJ2-5; TRBD2 is a possible D gene (6 bases). CDR1 SQVTM and CDR2 ANQGSEA come from the germline V gene. The ends were cut back, 4 bases at V and 5 bases at J, with 11 bases in the middle. This CDR3 is 12 amino acids long. The CDR3 DNA reads TGCAGCGTTGTACCCCGGGGGGAGACCCAGTACTTC. Protein: CSVVPRGETQYF.

The chain combines TRBV7-9 with TRBJ2-5, with a weak D call TRBD1 (6 bases). The ends were cut back, 10 bases at V and 5 bases at J, with 14 bases in the middle. Germline assignment: CDR1 SEHNR and CDR2 FQNEAQ (reference sequence). The CDR3 spans 12 residues. CDR3 nucleotide sequence: TGTGCCACCAAACAGGGTACGGAGACCCAGTACTTC. Translated: CATKQGTETQYF.

The V call is TRBV6-5, the J call TRBJ2-7; TRBD1 matches 8 bases. The length of the CDR3 is 17 residues. CDR1 and CDR2 from the germline V gene are MNHEY and SVGAGI. The V segment lost 2 bases and the J segment 3 bases; nucleotides outside the gene matches: 12. The chain's CDR3 is CASSYRIGQGVVYEQYF. The CDR3 bases are TGTGCCAGCAGTTACCGGATAGGACAGGGTGTCGTCTACGAGCAGTACTTC.

This chain uses TRBV12-3 or TRBV12-4 with TRBJ1-2, with D tentatively TRBD1 (5 bases). V dropped 6 bases and J dropped 7 bases, with 15 bases sitting between them. The CDR3 is 13 residues long. CDR3 nucleotide sequence: TGTGCCAGCAGCAAACTGGGGGTCCCTGGCTACACCTTC. Residues: CASSKLGVPGYTF.